The 31 T cell receptor beta chains below come from one sample, sequenced in a study of blood T cell repertoires in COVID-19. The data were produced by immunoSEQ multiplex PCR, yet TCRdb's version contains in-frame clones alone and is incomplete. The table lists approximately 440,000 clones, less than 95% of them singletons. The sample taken for sequencing was PBMCs or T cells enriched from blood (not recorded which). These receptor sequences come from a young man who had recovered from COVID-19.

The chain is built from TRBV28 and TRBJ1-2, with 8 bases matching TRBD1. There are 14 residues in the CDR3. Germline assignment: CDR1 MDHEN and CDR2 SYDVKM. The V and J ends lost 3 bases and 5 bases, in that order; junction bases with no gene match: 5. CDR3 nucleotide sequence: TGTGCCAGCAGTTTCAGGCAGGGGGCGTATGGCTACACCTTC. Encoded protein: CASSFRQGAYGYTF.

The rearrangement joins TRBV2 to TRBJ1-2; no clear D. CDR3 length: 13 residues. Between the trimmed V and J ends, which lost 4 bases and 4 bases, there was a span of 10 bases. Germline V gene data show CDR1 as SNHLY and CDR2 as FYNNEI. The DNA for the CDR3 is TGTGCCAGCAGTGGGGCAGGCAGCTATGGCTACACCTTC. It translates to CASSGAGSYGYTF.

This clone was observed a few times. The genes are TRBV3-1 (or the pseudogene TRBV3-2) and TRBJ2-7; D unclear. Germline assignment: CDR1 LGHDT and CDR2 YNNKEL (reference sequence). The CDR3 extends over 14 amino acids. V was trimmed by 0 bases and J by 3 bases, leaving 9 bases between them. CDR3 region: CASSQDTDSYEQYF. CDR3 DNA: TGTGCCAGCAGCCAAGATACAGATAGCTACGAGCAGTACTTC.

The chain links TRBV27 to TRBJ1-2; D uncertain. Germline values: CDR1 MNHEY, CDR2 SMNVEV (reference sequence). The CDR3 is made up of 14 amino acids. V lost 8 bases and J lost 4, with 17 bases in between. The CDR3 nucleotides read TGTGCCAGCGCTCCAGTTCCTTCTTTCTATGGCTACACCTTC. It encodes CASAPVPSFYGYTF.

The V and J genes are TRBV2 and TRBJ2-1; 16 nucleotides line up with TRBD2. This CDR3 is built from 16 residues. J gave up 9 bases and V 2 bases, and 4 bases lay outside the gene matches. CDR1 and CDR2 (germline): SNHLY, FYNNEI. In DNA form, the CDR3 reads TGTGCCAGCAGTGAATTGGGACTAGCGGGAGGGGCTGAGCAGTTCTTC. As protein: CASSELGLAGGAEQFF.

The gene calls are TRBV19 and TRBJ1-2, with D hard to call. From germline, CDR1 is LNHDA and CDR2 SQIVND (reference sequence). This CDR3 is 15 amino acids long. The V end was cut by 3 bases, the J end by 4 bases, with 15 bases between. This CDR3 is CASSIDRTAIYGYTF. The CDR3 DNA sequence: TGTGCCAGTAGTATCGATAGAACAGCCATCTATGGCTACACCTTC.

This rearrangement joins TRBV3-1 (or the pseudogene TRBV3-2) to TRBJ1-3; maybe TRBD1 (6 bases). Germline V CDR1 and CDR2: LGHDT, YNNKEL (reference sequence). V was trimmed by 4 bases and J by 14 bases, leaving 12 bases between them. The CDR3 totals 11 residues. The CDR3 region is CASSLTGNVYF. The CDR3 region has the DNA TGTGCCAGCAGCCTAACAGGGAATGTATATTTT.

This chain joins TRBV3-1 (or the pseudogene TRBV3-2) and TRBJ2-1; 11 bases match TRBD2. Trimming removed 0 bases from V and 9 bases from J; junction bases left unmatched: 10. The CDR3 loop spans 17 amino acids. In germline, CDR1 is LGHDT, CDR2 YNNKEL (reference sequence). As DNA, the CDR3 is TGTGCCAGCAGCCAAGATCTTAGGCTAGCGGGAGGTATTGAGCAGTTCTTC. It codes for CASSQDLRLAGGIEQFF.

J is TRBJ1-1 and V is TRBV5-1, with 8 bases matching TRBD1. The CDR3 sequence is 15 residues long. The V gene end was trimmed by 5 bases and the J gene end by 1 base; junction bases not matched to a gene: 7. The germline gives CDR1 SGHRS, CDR2 YFSETQ. The CDR3 here is CASRTTDRANTEAFF. CDR3 sequence (DNA): TGCGCCAGCAGAACTACGGACAGGGCGAACACTGAAGCTTTCTTT.

This chain uses TRBV20-1 with TRBJ1-1, with D unclear. This CDR3 spans 10 amino acids. Trimming shortened V by 5 bases and J by 5 bases, and 6 bases separated the two germline ends. From germline, CDR1 is DFQATT and CDR2 SNEGSKA (reference sequence). The CDR3 bases are TGCAGTGCTGGTGTAACTGAAGCTTTCTTT. It specifies CSAGVTEAFF.

With regard to this clone: Other DNA sequences of this sample code for an identical CDR3. The chain has TRBV5-1 and TRBJ1-3; D is undetermined. This CDR3 is built from 14 residues. Trimming took off 0 bases at V and 1 base at J, with 5 bases between the two ends. Germline CDR1 and CDR2: SGHRS and YFSETQ. This CDR3 reads CASSLAGSGNTIYF. In DNA form, the CDR3 reads TGCGCCAGCAGCTTGGCGGGTTCTGGAAACACCATATATTTT.

The V gene is TRBV7-9, the J gene TRBJ1-1; D gene unclear. CDR1 and CDR2 (germline): SEHNR, FQNEAQ (reference sequence). Trimming took off 1 base at V and 2 bases at J, with 11 bases between the two ends. This CDR3 comprises 15 residues. Written as DNA, the CDR3 is TGTGCCAGCAGCTTAGGATCGGGGAGAAACACTGAAGCTTTCTTT. Amino acid sequence: CASSLGSGRNTEAFF.

This rearrangement joins TRBV11-3 to TRBJ1-3; no clear D. The V gene lost 0 bases and the J gene lost 7 bases, with 16 bases spanning the gap. The CDR3 contains 16 residues. Germline V CDR1 and CDR2: SGHNT, YENEEA. The CDR3 loop reads CASSLEASRSVNTIYF. CDR3 DNA: TGTGCCAGCAGCTTAGAAGCCTCCAGGTCCGTGAACACCATATATTTT.

The chain carries TRBV7-9 and TRBJ1-3; 9 bases match TRBD1. The trim removed 8 bases at V and 4 bases at J, leaving 12 bases unmatched. CDR1 is SEHNR and CDR2 is FQNEAQ in the germline V gene (reference sequence). CDR3 size: 16 residues. The CDR3 sequence is CASDGETGGLGNTIYF. In DNA form, the CDR3 reads TGTGCCAGCGATGGGGAGACAGGGGGTTTAGGAAACACCATATATTTT. The full variable domain, in which reference TRBV7-9 and TRBJ1-3 provide the parts outside the CDR3, is DTGVSQNPRHKITKRGQNVTFRCDPISEHNRLYWYRQTLGQGPEFLTYFQNEAQLEKSRLLSDRFSAERPKGSFSTLEIQRTEQGDSAMYLCASDGETGGLGNTIYFGEGSWLTVV.

This chain links TRBV15 with TRBJ1-6; the match to TRBD1 covers 9 bases. Germline lookup yields CDR1 LNHNV and CDR2 YYDKDF (reference sequence). The CDR3 is 15 residues long. With 2 bases clipped from V and 7 bases from J, the junction kept 3 bases outside the gene matches. CDR3 nucleotide sequence: TGTGCCACCAGCAGAAGGACAGGGGAAAATTCACCCCTCCACTTT. Translation gives CATSRRTGENSPLHF.

The V call is TRBV28, the J call TRBJ2-7; tentative D call: TRBD2 (6 bases). CDR1 MDHEN and CDR2 SYDVKM come from the germline V gene. The CDR3 has 15 amino acids. Trimming cost V 8 bases and J 3 bases, with 20 bases left between them. CDR3 sequence: CASGPSVRGLYEQYF. The CDR3 nucleotides read TGTGCCAGCGGCCCTAGCGTAAGAGGTCTCTACGAGCAGTACTTC.

The rearrangement joins TRBV29-1 to TRBJ1-1; D is ambiguous. This CDR3 spans 14 amino acids. Germline CDR1 reads SQVTM; CDR2 reads ANQGSEA. V lost 3 bases, J lost 8 bases, and 19 bases lay in between. The CDR3 bases are TGCAGCGTTGATTTCCAAAGACTGGCAAGGGAAGCTTTCTTT. As protein: CSVDFQRLAREAFF.

The CDR3 loop is CASSQGLKPNSGNTIYF. The DNA for the CDR3 is TGTGCCAGCAGCCAAGGTCTTAAGCCTAACTCTGGAAACACCATATATTTT. V gene TRBV3-1 (or the pseudogene TRBV3-2) combines with J gene TRBJ1-3; D unresolved. The germline V gene encodes CDR1 LGHDT and CDR2 YNNKEL (reference sequence). The CDR3 consists of 17 residues. V gave up 1 base and J gave up 0 bases, with 13 bases separating them.

The chain has TRBV6-5 and TRBJ1-2; D may be TRBD1 (6 bases). V dropped 11 bases and J dropped 4 bases, with 20 bases sitting between them. Germline CDR1 is MNHEY and CDR2 is SVGAGI. This CDR3 spans 14 amino acids. The CDR3 protein is CASKQGHAGYGYTF. Here the CDR3 DNA reads TGTGCCTCTAAACAGGGCCACGCGGGCTATGGCTACACCTTC.

This chain uses TRBV5-4 with TRBJ1-2, with a possible D match to TRBD1 (6 bases). The CDR3 sequence is 12 residues long. With 4 bases removed from V and 5 bases from J, the gap between germline ends came to 9 bases. Germline assignment: CDR1 SGHNT and CDR2 YYREEE (reference sequence). CDR3 loop: CASSPGAYGYTF. The CDR3 region has the DNA TGTGCCAGCAGCCCAGGGGCGTATGGCTACACCTTC.

The chain combines TRBV6-5 with TRBJ1-2, with TRBD1 matching 9 bases. The trim removed 6 bases at V and 4 bases at J, leaving 6 bases unmatched. This CDR3 has 14 residues. Germline lookup yields CDR1 MNHEY and CDR2 SVGAGI. The CDR3 bases are TGTGCCAGCAGACAGGGACAGGGTGGCTATGGCTACACCTTC. Protein: CASRQGQGGYGYTF.

The gene calls are TRBV5-5 and TRBJ1-1, with 10 bases that match TRBD1. In germline, CDR1 is SGHKS, CDR2 YYEKEE (reference sequence). The CDR3 extends over 17 amino acids. J gave up 5 bases and V 4 bases, and 14 bases lay outside the gene matches. The CDR3 DNA is TGTGCCAGCAGCCATCCCCGACAGGGGGCGCGGTTAACTGAAGCTTTCTTT. Its protein product is CASSHPRQGARLTEAFF.

This clone has just one count. The V gene is TRBV27, the J gene TRBJ1-6; weak D call: TRBD1 (5 bases). The CDR3 has 14 amino acids. Looked up from germline, CDR1 is MNHEY and CDR2 is SMNVEV (reference sequence). V dropped 0 bases and J dropped 6 bases, with 6 bases sitting between them. The CDR3 region is CASSLSQANSPLHF. The CDR3 coding sequence is TGTGCCAGCAGTTTATCACAGGCTAATTCACCCCTCCACTTT.

This chain uses TRBV19 with TRBJ2-1, with TRBD2 identical over 7 bases. CDR1 is LNHDA, CDR2 SQIVND, per germline (reference sequence). This CDR3 contains 17 residues. Unmatched junction bases numbered 9, after V lost 4 bases and J lost 0 bases. The CDR3 sequence is CASSRSVGGSSYNEQFF. The CDR3 nucleotides are TGTGCCAGTAGTAGATCTGTGGGGGGGAGCTCCTACAATGAGCAGTTCTTC.

J is TRBJ1-2 and V is TRBV27; no clear D. The V end was cut by 5 bases, the J end by 5 bases, with 15 bases between. The CDR3 length is 14 residues. Per germline, CDR1 MNHEY and CDR2 SMNVEV (reference sequence). The chain's CDR3 is CASSISPRGYGYTF. DNA for the CDR3: TGTGCCAGCAGTATCAGCCCTCGAGGTTATGGCTACACCTTC.

The rearrangement uses TRBV3-1 (or the pseudogene TRBV3-2) and TRBJ1-2; D is undetermined. The CDR3 sequence is 13 residues long. V lost 4 bases and J lost 6, with 12 bases in between. The V gene's germline CDR1 is LGHDT and CDR2 YNNKEL (reference sequence). The CDR3 nucleotides read TGTGCCAGCAGCCTAACCGTGGCCGATGGCTACACCTTC. It specifies CASSLTVADGYTF.

The chain has TRBV2 and TRBJ2-2; 7 positions agree with TRBD1. Trimming cost V 9 bases and J 6 bases; bases outside gene matches: 10. The germline V gene encodes CDR1 SNHLY and CDR2 FYNNEI. CDR3 size: 14 residues. The CDR3 loop is CASRRDREAGELFF. The CDR3 region has the DNA TGTGCCAGTCGGAGAGACAGGGAAGCCGGGGAGCTGTTTTTT.

This chain uses TRBV18 with TRBJ2-1; 8 nucleotides match TRBD2. Losses at the gene ends were 6 bases for V and 8 bases for J; bases not matched to a gene: 15. This CDR3 is built from 16 residues. Germline values: CDR1 KGHSH, CDR2 LQKENI. This chain's CDR3 is CASSDLTGTSSHEQFF. DNA of the CDR3: TGTGCCAGCTCCGACCTTACCGGGACTAGTTCTCATGAGCAGTTCTTC.

This chain joins TRBV28 and TRBJ1-3; perhaps TRBD1 as D (5 bases). CDR3 length: 14 residues. V was pared by 10 bases and J by 0 bases, with 13 bases between. Germline V CDR1 and CDR2: MDHEN, SYDVKM. CDR3 DNA: TGTGCCACCGCCGCAGGGCTCTCTGGAAACACCATATATTTT. Translating it yields CATAAGLSGNTIYF.

This chain links TRBV3-1 (or the pseudogene TRBV3-2) with TRBJ1-4; D remains ambiguous. Per germline, CDR1 LGHDT and CDR2 YNNKEL (reference sequence). The CDR3 extends over 18 amino acids. V dropped 0 bases and J dropped 0 bases, with 14 bases sitting between them. CDR3 bases: TGTGCCAGCAGCCAAGAGTTGGCGGCACCTGCAACTAATGAAAAACTGTTTTTT. It is translated as CASSQELAAPATNEKLFF.

To note about this clone: Additional DNA sequences in this sample encode the identical CDR3. The chain combines TRBV7-9 with TRBJ2-7, with 7 bases aligning to TRBD2. CDR3 size: 13 residues. CDR1 SEHNR and CDR2 FQNEAQ come from the germline V gene (reference sequence). V lost 3 bases, J lost 4 bases, and 3 bases stayed unmatched. CDR3 in DNA: TGTGCCAGCAGCTTCGGGGGAGGGTACGAGCAGTACTTC. Its translation: CASSFGGGYEQYF.